This T cell receptor beta chain is drawn from a study of neurological immune-mediated disorders. Study background: The roughly 34 patients with multiple sclerosis comprised some 31 relapsing-remitting cases and 3 secondary progressive cases.

TCRdb re-called the 5' RACE reads with MiXCR, one entry per CDR3 protein. The table has more than 50,000 distinct CDR3 sequences, about 3.7% seen once. The CDR3 is made up of 16 amino acids. Germline CDR1 SGDLS, CDR2 YYNGEE. The V and J ends lost 0 bases and 1 base respectively, with 11 bases between them. This clonotype was seen many times. Sequenced: PBMCs. This TCR derives from an older woman with multiple sclerosis. The rearrangement links TRBV9 to TRBJ1-3, with D perhaps matching TRBD1 (5 bases). The CDR3 is CASSVAGGGSGNTIYF. The DNA of the CDR3 is TGTGCCAGCAGCGTAGCCGGGGGGGGTTCTGGAAACACCATATATTTT.